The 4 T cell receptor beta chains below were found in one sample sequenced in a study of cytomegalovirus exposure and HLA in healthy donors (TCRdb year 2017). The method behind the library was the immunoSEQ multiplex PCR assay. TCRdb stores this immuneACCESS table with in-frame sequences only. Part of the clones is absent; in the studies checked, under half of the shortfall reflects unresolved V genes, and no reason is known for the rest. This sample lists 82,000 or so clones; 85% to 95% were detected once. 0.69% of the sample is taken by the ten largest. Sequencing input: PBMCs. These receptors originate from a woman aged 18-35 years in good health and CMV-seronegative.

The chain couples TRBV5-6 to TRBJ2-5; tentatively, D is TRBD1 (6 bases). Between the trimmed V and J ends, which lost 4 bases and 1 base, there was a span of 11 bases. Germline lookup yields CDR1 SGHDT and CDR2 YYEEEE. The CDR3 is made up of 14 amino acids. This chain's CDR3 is CASSIDRLQETQYF. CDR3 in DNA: TGTGCCAGCAGCATAGACAGGCTCCAAGAGACCCAGTACTTC. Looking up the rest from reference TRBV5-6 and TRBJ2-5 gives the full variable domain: DAGVTQSPTHLIKTRGQQVTLRCSPKSGHDTVSWYQQALGQGPQFIFQYYEEEERQRGNFPDRFSGHQFPNYSSELNVNALLLGDSALYLCASSIDRLQETQYFGPGTRLLVL.

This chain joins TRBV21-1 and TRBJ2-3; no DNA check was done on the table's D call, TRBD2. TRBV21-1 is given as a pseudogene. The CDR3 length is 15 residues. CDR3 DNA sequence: TGTGCCAGCAGCAAAGGGGAGGACTTTCTCACTACGCAGTATTTT. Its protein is CASSKGEDFLTTQYF.

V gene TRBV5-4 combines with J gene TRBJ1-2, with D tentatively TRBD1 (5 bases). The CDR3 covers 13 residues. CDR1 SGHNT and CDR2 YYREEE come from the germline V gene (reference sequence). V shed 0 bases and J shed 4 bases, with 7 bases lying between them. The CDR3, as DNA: TGTGCCAGCAGCTTGGCAGGGTCCTATGGCTACACCTTC. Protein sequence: CASSLAGSYGYTF.

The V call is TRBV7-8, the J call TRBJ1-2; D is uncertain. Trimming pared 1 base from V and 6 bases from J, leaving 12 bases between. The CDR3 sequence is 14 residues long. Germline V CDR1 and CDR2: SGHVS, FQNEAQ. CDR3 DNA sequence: TGTGCCAGCAGCTTAGTGTCAGGCTGGAATGGCTACACCTTC. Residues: CASSLVSGWNGYTF.